Sequencing of this T cell receptor (beta chain) was carried out in a study of graft-versus-host responses after intestinal transplantation. In the study overall: Recipients underwent multivisceral, liver-intestinal, or isolated intestinal transplants. Following induction with anti-thymocyte globulin, all recipients were given tacrolimus and steroids for approximately 3 years. Whole-study results and caveats: GvH clones surfaced in recipient marrow, some emerging earlier in ileum or blood. Graft-donor T cell macrochimerism coincided with high graft-versus-host to host-versus-graft clonal ratios in allografts.

Repertoires were generated with immunoSEQ multiplex PCR, while TCRdb's copy carries only in-frame clones and drops some. Here the sample spans approximately 75,000 clones, approximately 94% being singletons. The germline V gene has CDR1 SEHNR and CDR2 FQNEAQ (reference sequence). This CDR3 is built from 16 residues. V lost 2 bases, J lost 5 bases, and 18 bases lay in between. Worth noting for this clone: Its antigen is unknown.

This clonotype originated in a human donor who received an intestinal transplant. The chain combines TRBV7-9 with TRBJ2-5, with D perhaps TRBD2 (5 bases). Sequenced material: unstimulated CD8+ T cells sorted from spleen or lymph node cells, taken before intestinal transplant. CDR3 sequence: CASSLLSGWERETQYF. DNA of the CDR3: TGTGCCAGCAGCTTATTGTCGGGGTGGGAGCGGGAGACCCAGTACTTC.